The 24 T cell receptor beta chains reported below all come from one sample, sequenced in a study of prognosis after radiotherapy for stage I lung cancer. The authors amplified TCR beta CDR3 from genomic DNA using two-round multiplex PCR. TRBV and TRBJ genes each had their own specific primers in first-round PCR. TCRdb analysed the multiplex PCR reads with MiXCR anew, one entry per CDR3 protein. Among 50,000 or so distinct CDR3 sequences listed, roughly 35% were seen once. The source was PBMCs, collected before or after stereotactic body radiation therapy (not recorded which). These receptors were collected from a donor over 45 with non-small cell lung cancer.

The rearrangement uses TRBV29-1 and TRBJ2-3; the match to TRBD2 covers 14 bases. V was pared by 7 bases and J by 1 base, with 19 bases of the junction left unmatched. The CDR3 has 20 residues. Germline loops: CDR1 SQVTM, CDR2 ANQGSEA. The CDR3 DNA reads TGCAGCGCCGGGACTAGCGGGAGTAGACGTTTTCTCGCGGGCACAGATACGCAGTATTTT. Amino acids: CSAGTSGSRRFLAGTDTQYF.

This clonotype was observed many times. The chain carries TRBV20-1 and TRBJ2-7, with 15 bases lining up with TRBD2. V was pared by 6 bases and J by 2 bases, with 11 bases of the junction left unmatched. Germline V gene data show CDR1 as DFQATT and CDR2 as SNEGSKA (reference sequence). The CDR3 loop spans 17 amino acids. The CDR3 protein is CSAEGLAGGGGTYEQYF. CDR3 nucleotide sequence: TGCAGTGCCGAGGGACTAGCGGGAGGTGGGGGCACCTACGAGCAGTACTTC.

The DNA for the CDR3 is TGTGCCAGCAGCGGGACAGGGGGCGGCTACAATGATCATTTCTTC. This translates into CASSGTGGGYNDHFF. The V gene is TRBV28, the J gene TRBJ2-1, with 12 bases lining up with TRBD1. The trim removed 6 bases at V and 16 bases at J, leaving 16 bases unmatched. This CDR3 has 15 residues. Germline assignment: CDR1 MDHEN and CDR2 SYDVKM.

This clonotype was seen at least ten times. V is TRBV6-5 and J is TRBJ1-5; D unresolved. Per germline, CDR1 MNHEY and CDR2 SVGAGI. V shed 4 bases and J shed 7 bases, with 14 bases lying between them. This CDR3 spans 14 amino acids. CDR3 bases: TGTGCCAGCAGTTCCCCTTGGGTTGAGCAGCCCCAGCATTTT. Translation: CASSSPWVEQPQHF.

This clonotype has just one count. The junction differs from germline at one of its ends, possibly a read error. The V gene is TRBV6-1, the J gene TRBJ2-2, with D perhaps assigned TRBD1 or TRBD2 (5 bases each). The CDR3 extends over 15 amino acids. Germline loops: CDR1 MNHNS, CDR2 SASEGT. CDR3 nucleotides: TGTGCCAGCAGGTGTTCACCGAGGGGCACCGGGGAGCTTTTTTTT. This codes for CASRCSPRGTGELFF.

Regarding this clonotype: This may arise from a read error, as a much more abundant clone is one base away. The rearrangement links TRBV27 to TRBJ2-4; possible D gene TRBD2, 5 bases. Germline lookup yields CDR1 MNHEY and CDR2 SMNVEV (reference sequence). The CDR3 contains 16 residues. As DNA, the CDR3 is TGTGCCAGCGCCGGCCGGACTCTCGTAGCCAAAAACATTAAGTACTTC. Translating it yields CASAGRTLVAKNIKYF.

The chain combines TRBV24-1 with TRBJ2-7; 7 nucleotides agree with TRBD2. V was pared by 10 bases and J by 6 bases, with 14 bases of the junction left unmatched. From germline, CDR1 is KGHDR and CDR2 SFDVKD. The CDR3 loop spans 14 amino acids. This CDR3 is CATFRPGLSCEQYF. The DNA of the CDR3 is TGTGCCACTTTCCGCCCGGGACTATCATGCGAGCAGTACTTC.

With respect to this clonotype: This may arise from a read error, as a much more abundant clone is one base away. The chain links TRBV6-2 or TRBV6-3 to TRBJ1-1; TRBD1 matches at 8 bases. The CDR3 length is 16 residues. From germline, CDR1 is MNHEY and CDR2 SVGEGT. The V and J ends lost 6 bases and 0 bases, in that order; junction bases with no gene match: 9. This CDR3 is CASSRDRSILNTEAFF. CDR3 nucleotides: TGTGCCAGCAGCAGGGACAGGTCGATACTGAACACTGAAGCTTTCTTT.

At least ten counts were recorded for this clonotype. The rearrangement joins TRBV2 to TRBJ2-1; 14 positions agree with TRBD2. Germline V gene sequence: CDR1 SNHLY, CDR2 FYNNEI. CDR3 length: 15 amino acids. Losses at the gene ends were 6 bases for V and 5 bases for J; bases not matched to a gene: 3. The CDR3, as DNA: TGTGCCAGCAGGGGACTAGCGGGAGACGACAATGAGCAGTTCTTC. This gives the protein CASRGLAGDDNEQFF.

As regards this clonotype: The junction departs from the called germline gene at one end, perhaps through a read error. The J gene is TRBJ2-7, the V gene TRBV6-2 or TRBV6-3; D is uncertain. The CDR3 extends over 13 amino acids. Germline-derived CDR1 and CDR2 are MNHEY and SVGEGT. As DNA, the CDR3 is TGTGCCAGCAGTTACGCCGAGAACTACGATCAGTACTTC. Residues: CASSYAENYDQYF.

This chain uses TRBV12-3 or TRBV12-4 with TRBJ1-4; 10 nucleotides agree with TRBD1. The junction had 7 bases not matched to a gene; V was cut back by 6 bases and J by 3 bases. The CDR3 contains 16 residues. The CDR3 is CASSDRGRGPNEKLFF. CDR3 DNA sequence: TGTGCCAGCAGCGACAGGGGGCGGGGACCTAATGAAAAACTGTTTTTT.

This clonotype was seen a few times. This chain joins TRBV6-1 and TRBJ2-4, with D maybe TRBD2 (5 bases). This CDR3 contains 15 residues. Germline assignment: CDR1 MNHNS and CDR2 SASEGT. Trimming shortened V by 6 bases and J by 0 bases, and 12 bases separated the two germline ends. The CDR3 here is CASRTTTLAKNIQYF. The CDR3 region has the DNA TGTGCCAGCAGGACTACAACCCTAGCCAAAAACATTCAGTACTTC.

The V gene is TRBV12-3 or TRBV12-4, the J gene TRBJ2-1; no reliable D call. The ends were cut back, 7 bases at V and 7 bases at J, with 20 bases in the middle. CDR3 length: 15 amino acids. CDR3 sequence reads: CASNRPLLGTNEQFF. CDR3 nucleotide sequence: TGTGCCAGCAATCGCCCGTTGCTGGGTACAAATGAGCAGTTCTTC.

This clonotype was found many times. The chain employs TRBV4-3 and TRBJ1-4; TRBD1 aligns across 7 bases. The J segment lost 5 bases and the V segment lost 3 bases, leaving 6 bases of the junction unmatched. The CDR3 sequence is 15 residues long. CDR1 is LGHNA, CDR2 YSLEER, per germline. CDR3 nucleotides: TGCGCCAGCAGCCACGACGCAGGGGGAAATGAAAAACTGTTTTTT. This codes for CASSHDAGGNEKLFF.

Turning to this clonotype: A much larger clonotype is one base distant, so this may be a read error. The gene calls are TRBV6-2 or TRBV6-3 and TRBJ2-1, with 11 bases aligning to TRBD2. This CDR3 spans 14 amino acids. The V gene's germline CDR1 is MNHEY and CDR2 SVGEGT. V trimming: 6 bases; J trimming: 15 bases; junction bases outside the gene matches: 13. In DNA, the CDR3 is TGTGCCAGCAGCTCGGGAATAGCGGGAGGGAGTGCGTTCTTC. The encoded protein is CASSSGIAGGSAFF.

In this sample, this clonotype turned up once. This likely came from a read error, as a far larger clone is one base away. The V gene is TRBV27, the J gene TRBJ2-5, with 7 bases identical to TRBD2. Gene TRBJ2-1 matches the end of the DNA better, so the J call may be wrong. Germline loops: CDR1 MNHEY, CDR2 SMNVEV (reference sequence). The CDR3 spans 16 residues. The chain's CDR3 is CASILSPGRRYNEQFF. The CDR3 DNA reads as TGTGCCAGCATTTTATCCCCCGGGAGGAGATACAATGAGCAGTTCTTC.

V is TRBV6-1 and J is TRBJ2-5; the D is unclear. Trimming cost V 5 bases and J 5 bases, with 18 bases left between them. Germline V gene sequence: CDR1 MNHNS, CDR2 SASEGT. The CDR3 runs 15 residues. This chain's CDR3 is CASSPLSQGRETQYF. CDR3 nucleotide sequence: TGTGCCAGCAGTCCCTTGAGCCAAGGGCGGGAGACCCAGTACTTC.

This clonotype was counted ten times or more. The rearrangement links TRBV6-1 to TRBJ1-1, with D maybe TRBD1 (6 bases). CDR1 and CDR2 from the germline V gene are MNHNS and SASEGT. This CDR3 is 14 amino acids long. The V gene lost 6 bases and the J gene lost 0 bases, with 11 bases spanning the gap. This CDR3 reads CASRADSLNTEAFF. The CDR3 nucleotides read TGTGCCAGCAGGGCGGACAGTCTGAACACTGAAGCTTTCTTT.

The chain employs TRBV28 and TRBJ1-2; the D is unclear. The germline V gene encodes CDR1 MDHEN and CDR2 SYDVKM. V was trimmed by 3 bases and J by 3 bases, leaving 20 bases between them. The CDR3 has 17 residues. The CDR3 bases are TGTGCCAGCAGTTTTTTGTCCGGCGACCGGTTGGACTATGGCTACACCTTC. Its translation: CASSFLSGDRLDYGYTF.

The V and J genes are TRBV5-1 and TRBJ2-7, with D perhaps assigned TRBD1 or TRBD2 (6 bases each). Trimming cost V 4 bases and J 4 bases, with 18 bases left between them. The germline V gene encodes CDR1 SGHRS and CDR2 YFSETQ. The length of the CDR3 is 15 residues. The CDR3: CASSPGAGVIYEQYF. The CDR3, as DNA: TGCGCCAGCAGCCCGGGGGCGGGTGTAATTTACGAGCAGTACTTC. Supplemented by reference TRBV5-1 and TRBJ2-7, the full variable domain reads KAGVTQTPRYLIKTRGQQVTLSCSPISGHRSVSWYQQTPGQGLQFLFEYFSETQRNKGNFPGRFSGRQFSNSRSEMNVSTLELGDSALYLCASSPGAGVIYEQYFGPGTRLTVT.

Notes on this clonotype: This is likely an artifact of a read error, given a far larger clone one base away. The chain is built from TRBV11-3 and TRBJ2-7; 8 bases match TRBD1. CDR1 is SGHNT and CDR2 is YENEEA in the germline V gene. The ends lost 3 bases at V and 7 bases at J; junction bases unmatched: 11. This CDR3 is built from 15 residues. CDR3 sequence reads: CASSFTGTGSNEQYF. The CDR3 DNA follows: TGTGCCAGCAGCTTCACCGGGACAGGTTCCAATGAGCAGTACTTC.

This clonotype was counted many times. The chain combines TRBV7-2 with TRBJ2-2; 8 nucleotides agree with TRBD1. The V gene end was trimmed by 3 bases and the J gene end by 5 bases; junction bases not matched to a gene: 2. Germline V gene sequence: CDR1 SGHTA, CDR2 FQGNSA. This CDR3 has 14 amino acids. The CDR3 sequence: CASSFDRGTGELFF. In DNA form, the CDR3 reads TGTGCCAGCAGCTTTGACAGGGGTACCGGGGAGCTGTTTTTT. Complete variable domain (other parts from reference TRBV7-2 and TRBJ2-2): GAGVSQSPSNKVTEKGKDVELRCDPISGHTALYWYRQSLGQGLEFLIYFQGNSAPDKSGLPSDRFSAERTGGSVSTLTIQRTQQEDSAVYLCASSFDRGTGELFFGEGSRLTVL.

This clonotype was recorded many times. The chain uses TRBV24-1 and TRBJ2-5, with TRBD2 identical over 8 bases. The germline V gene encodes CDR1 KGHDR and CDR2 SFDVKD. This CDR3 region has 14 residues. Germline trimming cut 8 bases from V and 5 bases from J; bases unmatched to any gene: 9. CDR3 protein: CATTAGEVQETQYF. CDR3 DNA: TGTGCCACCACAGCGGGAGAAGTACAGGAGACCCAGTACTTC.

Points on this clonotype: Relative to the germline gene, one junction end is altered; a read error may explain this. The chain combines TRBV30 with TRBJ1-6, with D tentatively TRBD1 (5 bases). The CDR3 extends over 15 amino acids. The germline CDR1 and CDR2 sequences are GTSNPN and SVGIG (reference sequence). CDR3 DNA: TGTGCCTGGAGAGTTTCGGGGGTTGGGAATTCACCCCTACACTTT. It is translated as CAWRVSGVGNSPLHF.